The text below deals with one T cell receptor beta chain. As yet, its antigen is unknown. This record comes from a study of CD8 T cells in Susac syndrome. Overall study findings and caveats: The study conceded that its TCR sequencing and HLA analysis involved relatively few individuals.

Sequencing of TCR beta, carried out with a high-throughput approach, was applied to CD8+ and CD4+ T cells from the blood. Negative isolation was applied to CD8+ and CD4+ T cells, and FACS enrichment was applied to TEMRA cells. A quantity of about 0.45 to 1 ug RNA underwent reverse transcription using random hexamers. A multiplex approach, immunoSEQ multiplex PCR, amplified TCR beta CDR3 across 54 Vbeta and 13 Jbeta. TCRdb used MiXCR to reprocess the immunoSEQ multiplex PCR reads, holding one entry per CDR3 protein. The repertoire holds about 52,000 distinct CDR3 sequences, 93% seen once, with about 0.51% in the top ten. The sequence came from a human donor with multiple sclerosis. Sequences were obtained from CD8+ T cells from PBMCs.

The CDR3 coding sequence is TGCAGTGCTAGAGATTACGCGGGGGGCACCTACGAGCAGTACTTC. Translated, it gives CSARDYAGGTYEQYF. The chain joins TRBV20-1 to TRBJ2-7; 8 nucleotides match TRBD2. The CDR3 length is 15 residues. V dropped 0 bases and J dropped 2; count of bases not matched to a gene: 6. Looked up from germline, CDR1 is DFQATT and CDR2 is SNEGSKA (reference sequence).